The clone carrying this T cell receptor beta chain was picked up many times. A modified ARM-PCR protocol with three rounds of nested PCR amplified TCRbeta. MiXCR was run by TCRdb on the multiplex PCR reads, yielding one entry per CDR3 protein. The repertoire consists of around 57,000 distinct CDR3 sequences, with around 64% occurring once and the leading ten covering under 35%. The sample comes from a study of tumor and adjacent non-tumor tissue in lung cancer. The CDR3 runs 14 residues. Trimming cost V 0 bases and J 5 bases, with 11 bases left between them. Per germline, CDR1 SGHKS and CDR2 YYEKEE (reference sequence). No cell sorting was done before RNA was extracted from the tissue. The normal lung tissue was taken more than 3 cm from the tumor edge.

This clonotype originated in a man aged 70-80 years with non-small cell lung cancer. The V call is TRBV5-5, the J call TRBJ1-2; weak D call: TRBD1 (5 bases). The specimen sequenced was distant non-tumor lung tissue. CDR3 nucleotides: TGTGCCAGCAGCTTGGCGTCGGGGGTGTATGGCTACACCTTC. Protein sequence: CASSLASGVYGYTF.